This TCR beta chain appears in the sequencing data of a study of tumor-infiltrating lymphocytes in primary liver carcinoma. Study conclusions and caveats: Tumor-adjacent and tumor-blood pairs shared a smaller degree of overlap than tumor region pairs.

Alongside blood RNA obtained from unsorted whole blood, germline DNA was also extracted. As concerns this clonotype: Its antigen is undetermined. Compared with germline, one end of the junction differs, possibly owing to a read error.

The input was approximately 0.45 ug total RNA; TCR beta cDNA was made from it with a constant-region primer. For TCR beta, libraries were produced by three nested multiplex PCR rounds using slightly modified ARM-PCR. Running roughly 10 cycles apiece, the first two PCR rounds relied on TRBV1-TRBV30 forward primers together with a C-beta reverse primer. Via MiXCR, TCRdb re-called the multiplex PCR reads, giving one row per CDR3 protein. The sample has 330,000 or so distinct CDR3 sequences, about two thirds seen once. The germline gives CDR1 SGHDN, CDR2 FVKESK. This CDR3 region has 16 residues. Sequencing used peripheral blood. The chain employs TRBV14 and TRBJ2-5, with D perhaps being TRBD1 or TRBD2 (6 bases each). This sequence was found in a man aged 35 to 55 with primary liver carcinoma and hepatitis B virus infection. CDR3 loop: CASSQGRAVRGETHYF. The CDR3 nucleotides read TGTGCCAGCAGCCAAGGCCGGGCCGTAAGGGGGGAGACCCATTACTTC.